This is a list of T cell receptor beta chains from one sample in a study of blood T cell repertoires in COVID-19. Clones were sequenced by immunoSEQ multiplex PCR, and TCRdb holds only the in-frame ones, with some missing. The table lists 100,000 to 150,000 clones, approximately 90% of them singletons. Sequencing was done on a sample of peripheral blood. The receptors originated from a man aged 55 to 69 with COVID-19, enrolled during active disease. Each CDR3 is given with its conserved first and last residue. D genes are given only for firm matches. Clone size, where shown, is once, few, many, or a class for clones that have expanded.

TGTGCCAGCAGTTTCGGAGGGGCCCACTCCTACAATGAGCAGTTCTTC | CASSFGGAHSYNEQFF | TRBV14 | NA | TRBJ2-1 | NA
TGTGCCAGCAGCCCCGGCCGGGGGGGGGCCTTTGGAAACACCATATATTTT | CASSPGRGGAFGNTIYF | TRBV3-1/TRBV3-2 | NA | TRBJ1-3 | NA
TGTGCCAGCAGCAAGGACGCGGACAGGGAGGGCACAGATACGCAGTATTTT | CASSKDADREGTDTQYF | TRBV21-1 | NA | TRBJ2-3 | NA
TGTGCCAGCGGGAGAGGCAATCAGCCCCAGCATTTT | CASGRGNQPQHF | TRBV6-5 | NA | TRBJ1-5 | NA
TGTGCCAGCAGTTACTCGGCCAGTAATGAAAAACTGTTTTTT | CASSYSASNEKLFF | TRBV6-6 | NA | TRBJ1-4 | NA
TGTGCCAGTGGACAGGTCTATGGCTACACCTTC | CASGQVYGYTF | TRBV19 | TRBD1 | TRBJ1-2 | NA
TGTGCCAGTAGCCCCCCCCGGCGGTCCCCGGATATTGCCTATGGCTACACCTTC | CASSPPRRSPDIAYGYTF | TRBV19 | NA | TRBJ1-2 | NA
TGTGCCAGCAGTCCTTGGCAGGGTGGGAATGGCTACACCTTC | CASSPWQGGNGYTF | TRBV27 | NA | TRBJ1-2 | NA
TGTGCCAGCAGCTTAGAGGGGACAACAAGGAGCTCCTACGAGCAGTACTTC | CASSLEGTTRSSYEQYF | TRBV7-2 | NA | TRBJ2-7 | NA
TGTGCCAGCAGCGTAGAGGGGTTGAACACTGAAGCTTTCTTT | CASSVEGLNTEAFF | TRBV9 | NA | TRBJ1-1 | once
TGTGCCAGCAGAGACAGGTTCGACGAGCAGTACTTC | CASRDRFDEQYF | TRBV6-5 | NA | TRBJ2-7 | few
TGCGCCAGCAGCCAATGGACGCAGGGACAATATGGCTACACCTTC | CASSQWTQGQYGYTF | TRBV4-3 | NA | TRBJ1-2 | NA
TGTGCCAGCAGTCCACCGCGCTCTGGAAACACCATATATTTT | CASSPPRSGNTIYF | TRBV25-1 | NA | TRBJ1-3 | NA
TGTGCCAGCAGCTTAATGGGGCTAGACCAAGAGACCCAGTACTTC | CASSLMGLDQETQYF | TRBV7-3 | NA | TRBJ2-5 | NA
TGTGCCAGCAACAAACCGGGCACCGTAGGGAGTGAAAAACTGTTTTTT | CASNKPGTVGSEKLFF | TRBV15 | NA | TRBJ1-4 | NA
TGTGCCACCAGCGGTGAGACAGGGTCTAGAGGCTACACCTTC | CATSGETGSRGYTF | TRBV15 | TRBD1 | TRBJ1-2 | NA
TGTGCCAGTGGGTTGGACAGGGGTTACGAGCAGTACTTC | CASGLDRGYEQYF | TRBV19 | TRBD1 | TRBJ2-7 | NA
TGTGCCAGCAGCCCTACAGGGAACACTGAAGCTTTCTTT | CASSPTGNTEAFF | TRBV7-3 | NA | TRBJ1-1 | NA
TGTGCCAGCAGCTTAGTAGATCATGCTGACTACGAGCAGTACTTC | CASSLVDHADYEQYF | TRBV11-2 | NA | TRBJ2-7 | NA
TGTGCCAGCAGCCCTTCCGGGGAGCTGTTTTTT | CASSPSGELFF | TRBV11-1 | NA | TRBJ2-2 | NA
TGTGCCACCAGTGAGGGGGGACTCGGGGCTAACTATGGCTACACCTTC | CATSEGGLGANYGYTF | TRBV24-1 | NA | TRBJ1-2 | once
TGTGCCTGGACTCACCCCCGGGACAGGGGGGACTATGGCTACACCTTC | CAWTHPRDRGDYGYTF | TRBV30 | TRBD1 | TRBJ1-2 | NA
TGTGCCAGCGTTGGGTGGGCGGGGGGCACAGATACGCAGTATTTT | CASVGWAGGTDTQYF | TRBV6-5 | TRBD2 | TRBJ2-3 | NA
TGTGCCAGCAGTACCCTCCAGGATTCACCCCTCCACTTT | CASSTLQDSPLHF | TRBV11-1 | NA | TRBJ1-6 | NA
TGCAGCGGGAGGGGAGGACTAGCGGGGATGGCCCAGTACTTC | CSGRGGLAGMAQYF | TRBV29-1 | TRBD2 | TRBJ2-5 | NA
NA | CASSSSGTGELFF | TRBV10-1 | NA | TRBJ2-2 | NA
TGTGCCAGCAGTTCGGGACAGGTCAATCAGCCCCAGCATTTT | CASSSGQVNQPQHF | TRBV6-5 | TRBD1 | TRBJ1-5 | NA
TGTGCCAGTAGTACCCGACTAGCGGGGGGCCGCTACAATGAGCAGTTCTTC | CASSTRLAGGRYNEQFF | TRBV19 | TRBD2 | TRBJ2-1 | NA
TGTGCCAGCAGCTTAGCCGGGACAGGTGCTAGCAATCAGCCCCAGCATTTT | CASSLAGTGASNQPQHF | TRBV7-2 | TRBD1 | TRBJ1-5 | NA
TGTGCCAGCAGCAAGGGACTGCCAGAGACCCAGTACTTC | CASSKGLPETQYF | TRBV11-2 | NA | TRBJ2-5 | NA
TGTGCCAGTAGAGGGACAGGGAATAATTCACCCCTCCACTTT | CASRGTGNNSPLHF | TRBV19 | TRBD1 | TRBJ1-6 | once
TGTGCCAGCCAGTCTTTAGCGGGGGGGAGCACAGATACGCAGTATTTT | CASQSLAGGSTDTQYF | TRBV11-2 | TRBD2 | TRBJ2-3 | NA
TGTGCCAGCAGCCAAGATCCCCGCACACGAGATACGCAGTATTTT | CASSQDPRTRDTQYF | TRBV3-1/TRBV3-2 | NA | TRBJ2-3 | NA
TGTGCCAGCAGTTCACTTCCACCTGAGAGGGCTTTCTTT | CASSSLPPERAFF | TRBV12-3/TRBV12-4 | NA | TRBJ1-1 | NA
TGTGCCAGCAGCGCCGTCGGGACAGTACAAGAGACCCAGTACTTC | CASSAVGTVQETQYF | TRBV9 | TRBD1 | TRBJ2-5 | NA
TGTGCCAGCAGCTTGGGGACGGGACAGGGGGCGAGCTCCTATAATTCACCCCTCCACTTT | CASSLGTGQGASSYNSPLHF | TRBV7-8 | TRBD1 | TRBJ1-6 | NA
TGTGCCAGCAGTTTCCCACAGAGTTTCTCTGGAAACACCATATATTTT | CASSFPQSFSGNTIYF | TRBV28 | NA | TRBJ1-3 | once
TGTGCCAGCAGCGGAAACAGGGGACCTAAAGGAAACATTCAGTACTTC | CASSGNRGPKGNIQYF | TRBV21-1 | NA | TRBJ2-4 | NA
TGTGCTAGTGGGCGCGGTAAGGCAACTAATGAAAAACTGTTTTTT | CASGRGKATNEKLFF | TRBV12-5 | NA | TRBJ1-4 | NA